These 9 T cell receptor beta chains came from one sample sequenced in a study of OX40 agonist ivuxolimab in advanced cancers. Some clones are missing from TCRdb's copy, which holds only in-frame ones; the method was immunoSEQ multiplex PCR. The top ten hold about 3.9% of the sample, which has some 68,000 clones, around 86% seen once. The specimen comprised CD4+ or CD8+ T cells sorted from blood, sampled in a trial of the OX40 agonist ivuxolimab. Every receptor here comes from an adult with an advanced solid tumor such as melanoma, head and neck, liver or kidney cancer.

The chain joins TRBV19 to TRBJ2-1; no firm D call. Looked up from germline, CDR1 is LNHDA and CDR2 is SQIVND (reference sequence). This CDR3 comprises 14 residues. Trimming pared 5 bases from V and 5 bases from J, leaving 13 bases between. CDR3 in DNA: TGTGCCAGTAGTGCTAGAAATCGGGACAATGAGCAGTTCTTC. Encoded protein: CASSARNRDNEQFF.

This clone came up once. The CDR3 region has the DNA TGTGCCAGCAGTTTATCTACACAGATCCAGCAGTTCTTC. Its translation: CASSLSTQIQQFF. The genes are TRBV27 and TRBJ2-1; no clear D gene. Germline CDR1 MNHEY, CDR2 SMNVEV (reference sequence). The V gene lost 0 bases and the J gene lost 11 bases, with 11 bases spanning the gap. The CDR3 contains 13 residues.

The CDR3 here is CASSRRQGGGNTIYF. CDR3 bases: TGCGCCAGCAGCCGAAGGCAGGGGGGAGGAAACACCATATATTTT. The chain is built from TRBV4-3 and TRBJ1-3; 7 bases map to TRBD1. CDR1 and CDR2 from the germline V gene are LGHNA and YSLEER. This CDR3 region has 15 residues. Trimming cost V 4 bases and J 4 bases; bases outside gene matches: 7.

This chain uses TRBV9 with TRBJ2-2; 11 positions agree with TRBD2. V dropped 3 bases and J dropped 7; count of bases not matched to a gene: 5. There are 15 residues in the CDR3. From germline, CDR1 is SGDLS and CDR2 YYNGEE. CDR3: CASSAGLAGNGELFF. Here the CDR3 DNA reads TGTGCCAGCAGCGCAGGACTAGCGGGTAACGGGGAGCTGTTTTTT.

The chain joins TRBV7-2 to TRBJ1-2; no clear D gene. The germline V gene encodes CDR1 SGHTA and CDR2 FQGNSA. CDR3 length equals 13 residues. Trimming cost V 0 bases and J 9 bases, with 11 bases left between them. In nucleotides, the CDR3 is TGTGCCAGCAGCTTAGCCACCCTTGGTCGCTACACCTTC. Encoded protein: CASSLATLGRYTF.

The chain has TRBV9 and TRBJ2-1, with 9 bases aligning to TRBD1. Looked up from germline, CDR1 is SGDLS and CDR2 is YYNGEE. V lost 0 bases and J lost 2; bases outside the gene matches: 12. The CDR3 sequence is 19 residues long. In DNA, the CDR3 is TGTGCCAGCAGCGTAGAGGGACAGGGCACAGTTGGGACCTACAATGAGCAGTTCTTC. Its protein product is CASSVEGQGTVGTYNEQFF. Using reference TRBV9 and TRBJ2-1 for the parts outside the CDR3, the full variable domain is DSGVTQTPKHLITATGQRVTLRCSPRSGDLSVYWYQQSLDQGLQFLIQYYNGEERAKGNILERFSAQQFPDLHSELNLSSLELGDSALYFCASSVEGQGTVGTYNEQFFGPGTRLTVL.

J is TRBJ2-2 and V is TRBV19; 11 bases agree with TRBD2. This CDR3 has 19 amino acids. Germline V gene sequence: CDR1 LNHDA, CDR2 SQIVND (reference sequence). V trimming: 0 bases; J trimming: 4 bases; junction bases outside the gene matches: 10. The CDR3 nucleotides are TGTGCCAGTAGTATAGACCCCCCAACTAGCGGGGGACGCACCGGGGAGCTGTTTTTT. This gives the protein CASSIDPPTSGGRTGELFF. The variable domain in full, with the rest retrieved from reference TRBV19 and TRBJ2-2, is DGGITQSPKYLFRKEGQNVTLSCEQNLNHDAMYWYRQDPGQGLRLIYYSQIVNDFQKGDIAEGYSVSREKKESFPLTVTSAQKNPTAFYLCASSIDPPTSGGRTGELFFGEGSRLTVL.

The CDR3 sequence is CASSGGDGYNEQFF. In DNA form, the CDR3 reads TGTGCCAGCAGTGGGGGGGACGGCTACAATGAGCAGTTCTTC. The chain has TRBV6-1 and TRBJ2-1; TRBD2 might be the D (6 bases). Germline CDR1 is MNHNS and CDR2 is SASEGT. V was shortened by 4 bases and J by 3 bases, with 10 bases between the two germline ends. There are 14 residues in the CDR3.

The chain uses TRBV28 and TRBJ1-1; the D gene is possibly TRBD1 (6 bases). V was clipped by 2 bases and J by 0 bases, with 7 bases between them. Germline assignment: CDR1 MDHEN and CDR2 SYDVKM. This CDR3 is built from 14 residues. CDR3 bases: TGTGCCAGCAGTTTAGGGACAATGAACACTGAAGCTTTCTTT. Protein product: CASSLGTMNTEAFF. The full variable domain, in which reference TRBV28 and TRBJ1-1 provide the parts outside the CDR3, is DVKVTQSSRYLVKRTGEKVFLECVQDMDHENMFWYRQDPGLGLRLIYFSYDVKMKEKGDIPEGYSVSREKKERFSLILESASTNQTSMYLCASSLGTMNTEAFFGQGTRLTVV.